This record concerns one TCR beta chain sequence. Its antigen is undetermined. Use of 60 Vbeta and 13 Jbeta primers characterized the PCR. The assay was immunoSEQ multiplex PCR, and TCRdb's table has in-frame clones only and misses some. The sample lists more than 95,000 clones, around 80% occurring once. Nominally healthy donors provided the samples, though records likely missed some immune exposures. This entry belongs to a study of cytomegalovirus exposure and HLA in healthy donors. Across the whole study: Around 89 million unique TCRs from HLA-typed donors made up an early data release. Study-level points and caveats: Researchers catalogued some 160 TCR beta chains as cytomegalovirus-associated. After further analysis at a later stage, around 17,000 TCR beta sequences were associated with HLA alleles at 0.05 false discovery rate.

The germline gives CDR1 SGHDT, CDR2 YYEEEE. J gave up 4 bases and V 4 bases, and 4 bases lay outside the gene matches. The CDR3 covers 15 residues. The sample comprised PBMCs. The receptor comes from a woman in her forties or fifties in good health and CMV-seropositive. This chain uses TRBV5-6 with TRBJ2-1; 11 bases are a match to TRBD2. CDR3 nucleotide sequence: TGTGCCAGCAGCAAGGGACTAGCGGTTTACAATGAGCAGTTCTTC. Its protein is CASSKGLAVYNEQFF.